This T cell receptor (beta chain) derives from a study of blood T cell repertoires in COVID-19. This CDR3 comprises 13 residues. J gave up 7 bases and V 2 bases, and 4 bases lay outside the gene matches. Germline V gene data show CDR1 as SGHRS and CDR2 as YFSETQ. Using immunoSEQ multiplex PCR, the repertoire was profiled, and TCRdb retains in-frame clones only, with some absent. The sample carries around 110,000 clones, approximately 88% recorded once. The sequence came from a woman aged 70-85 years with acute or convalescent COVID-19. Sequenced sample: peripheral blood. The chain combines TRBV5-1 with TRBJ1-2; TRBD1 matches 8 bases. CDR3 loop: CASSFPGQGGYTF. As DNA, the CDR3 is TGCGCCAGCAGCTTTCCCGGACAGGGTGGCTACACCTTC.